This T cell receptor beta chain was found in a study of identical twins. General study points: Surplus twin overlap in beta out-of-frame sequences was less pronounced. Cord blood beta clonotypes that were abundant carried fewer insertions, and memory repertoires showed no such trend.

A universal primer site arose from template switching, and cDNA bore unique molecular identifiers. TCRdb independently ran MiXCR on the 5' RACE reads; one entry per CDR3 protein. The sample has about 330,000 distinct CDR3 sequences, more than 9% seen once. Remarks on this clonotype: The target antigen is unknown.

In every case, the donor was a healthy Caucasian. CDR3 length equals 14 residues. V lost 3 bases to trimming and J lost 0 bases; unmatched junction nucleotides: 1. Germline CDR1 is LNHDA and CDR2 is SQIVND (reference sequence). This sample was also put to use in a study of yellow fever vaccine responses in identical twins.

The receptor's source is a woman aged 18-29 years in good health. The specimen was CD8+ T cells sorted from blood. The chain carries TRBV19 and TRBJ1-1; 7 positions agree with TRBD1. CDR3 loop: CASSMTGLNTEAFF. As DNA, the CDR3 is TGTGCCAGTAGTATGACAGGGTTGAACACTGAAGCTTTCTTT.